This TCR beta chain comes out of a study of Ad26.COV2.S vaccination and SARS-CoV-2 variants. Produced via immunoSEQ multiplex PCR; TCRdb's table is partial and in-frame only. The table includes just under 250,000 clones, roughly 90% detected once. Treatment: 15 to 20 received Ad26.COV2.S at low or high dose, single or two shots; 5 received placebo; per-sample allocation not given. It was on day 63 after the first vaccine or placebo injection that samples were taken. This clone was counted a single time. Trimming cost V 7 bases and J 8 bases; bases outside gene matches: 5. The CDR3 contains 12 residues.

The receptor comes from a person aged 18-60 years who received the Ad26.COV2.S COVID-19 vaccine or a placebo. This chain joins TRBV12-3 or TRBV12-4 and TRBJ1-2; 9 bases fit TRBD1. The sample consisted of peripheral blood, taken in a trial of Ad26.COV2.S vaccine versus placebo. The CDR3 loop is CASTRDRGGYTF. CDR3 nucleotide sequence: TGTGCCAGCACCCGCGACAGGGGGGGCTACACCTTC.